The TCR beta chain under discussion was sequenced for a study of T-cell memory formation after mild COVID-19 (dated by TCRdb to 2020 to 2023). Regarding the research as a whole: TCR sequence clusters from the two donors were found to be largely donor specific. Longitudinal TCRalpha and TCRbeta repertoire sequencing tracked T-cell clones expanding and contracting after mild COVID-19 in a couple of donors. Two young, previously healthy adult volunteers made up the cohort, one male and one female. The paper as a whole reports these results and caveats: Only a couple of mild cases were covered in the study, and larger cohorts including severe cases with pre-infection samples were considered necessary. Clones that contracted from day 15 to 85 showed balanced CD4/CD8 phenotypes, whereas a second wave of clones that expanded from day 15 to 37 leaned towards CD4+. Whether the second-wave clones peaking on day 37 were SARS-CoV-2 specific was not confirmed. Contracting CD4+ clones turned up mainly in the CM and EM memory subsets, whereas EMRA was where CD8+ clones were enriched. Some responding clones were detected in pre-infection memory, suggesting pre-existing cross-reactive memory T cells joined the SARS-CoV-2 response.

Ficoll-Paque density gradient centrifugation was used to isolate PBMCs. Remarks on this clonotype: This receptor's antigen is unknown. No base qualities exist here, and no much larger clone lies one base off it.

This sample was sequenced with an Illumina NovaSeq 6000. Using 5'RACE with constant-segment primers, TCRalpha and TCRbeta cDNA libraries were constructed, with sample barcodes and unique molecular identifiers added in the process. RNA was extracted from every sample with Trizol reagent. The libraries were amplified in two PCR steps, and the second step added a second sample barcode and Illumina TruSeq adapters. The libraries were sequenced on an Illumina NovaSeq using 2 x 150 bp paired-end reads. As for the original processing: The reads were demultiplexed and collapsed into UMI-guided consensus sequences using migec v1.2.7. Using mixcr v2.1.11, UMI consensuses were aligned to TRA and TRB V and J templates and then assembled into clonotypes. Expanded or contracted clonotypes were those called significant by both edgeR and NoisET, with noise models trained on biological replicates. For edgeR calls, the thresholds were a false discovery rate-adjusted p below 0.01 and a log2 fold-change of 1. PCA with hierarchical clustering of max-normalized trajectories of the 1000 most abundant clonotypes was used as exploratory dynamics analysis. Each responding clone was given a CD4 or CD8 phenotype based on the CD4+ and CD8+ repertoires, which had been sequenced separately. The public sequencing data were trimmed at Q25 with fastp and processed into clonotypes with MiXCR by TCRdb, which kept only in-frame beta chains. Rows are unified per CDR3 protein, each entry keeping the most common DNA and genes. TCRdb, not the authors, supplied the V and J calls. Within this sample are 500,000 to 550,000 distinct CDR3 sequences, with approximately 20% of them counted one time only. The ten most abundant clones make up 9.5% to 15% of the sample.

V loses 1 base of germline sequence and J loses 7 bases, and the interval between the two ends is 4 bases. Per the germline V gene (reference sequence), LGHDT is the CDR1 and YNNKEL is the CDR2. Its CDR3 holds 12 amino acids, cysteine through phenylalanine. Only the CDR3 DNA is retained, 36 bases long and in frame from the first base. The chain couples TRBV3-1 to TRBJ2-2; the D gene lacks a confident call. This TCR was sampled from an adult woman who had mild COVID-19 (a few samples of this study predate the infection). The sample titles of this study are shuffled in the database, so cell type and time point are left out; the donor was told from shared clones. The sample taken for sequencing was PBMCs or a T cell subset sorted from them (not recorded which). Read as DNA, the sequence is TGTGCCAGCAGCCAAGGACGCGGGGAGCTGTTTTTT. Its protein is CASSQGRGELFF. Full variable domain (CDR3 extended with the reference TRBV3-1 and TRBJ2-2 proteins): DTAVSQTPKYLVTQMGNDKSIKCEQNLGHDTMYWYKQDSKKFLKIMFSYNNKELIINETVPNRFSPKSPDKAHLNLHINSLELGDSAVYFCASSQGRGELFFGEGSRLTVL.